These 9 T cell receptor beta chains were sequenced from one sample in a study of cytomegalovirus exposure and HLA in healthy donors. Researchers ran the PCR with 60 Vbeta and 13 Jbeta primers. Sequencing used immunoSEQ multiplex PCR; TCRdb keeps in-frame clones, though not all of them. Of tens of thousands of clones listed, more than 60% are singletons. Source material: PBMCs. The receptors shown here come from a man aged 35 to 55 in good health and CMV-seronegative.

The chain employs TRBV18 and TRBJ2-7; the D gene is possibly TRBD2 (5 bases). The CDR3 totals 17 residues. Germline values: CDR1 KGHSH, CDR2 LQKENI. V was shortened by 0 bases and J by 2 bases, with 17 bases between the two germline ends. CDR3 DNA: TGTGCCAGCTCACCACCTGTGTACGGGAATTCCCCCTACGAGCAGTACTTC. This sequence encodes CASSPPVYGNSPYEQYF.

The rearrangement uses TRBV19 and TRBJ1-1, with unresolved D. V lost 0 bases to trimming and J lost 7 bases, with 12 bases between them. The germline V gene has CDR1 LNHDA and CDR2 SQIVND (reference sequence). The CDR3 runs to 14 residues. The DNA for the CDR3 is TGTGCCAGTAGTATAGATTGGGGAGCAGTTGAAGCTTTCTTT. Encoded protein: CASSIDWGAVEAFF.

The V call is TRBV28, the J call TRBJ2-2; D is possibly TRBD1 (5 bases). Germline V gene sequence: CDR1 MDHEN, CDR2 SYDVKM. There are 14 residues in the CDR3. V was clipped by 8 bases and J by 7 bases, with 17 bases between them. The CDR3 here is CASHWAGYNGELFF. The CDR3 bases are TGTGCCAGCCATTGGGCAGGGTATAACGGGGAGCTGTTTTTT.

V gene TRBV19 combines with J gene TRBJ1-5; 8 nucleotides line up with TRBD1. The J segment lost 0 bases and the V segment lost 5 bases, leaving 9 bases of the junction unmatched. This CDR3 is 17 amino acids long. Germline CDR1 reads LNHDA; CDR2 reads SQIVND (reference sequence). The CDR3 loop is CASSVQQGVGSNQPQHF. CDR3 in DNA: TGTGCCAGTAGTGTTCAACAGGGGGTGGGTAGCAATCAGCCCCAGCATTTT.

The rearrangement links TRBV27 to TRBJ1-2; 9 nucleotides line up with TRBD1. CDR1 is MNHEY, CDR2 SMNVEV, per germline (reference sequence). The CDR3 length is 16 residues. Trimming removed 2 bases from V and 5 bases from J; junction bases left unmatched: 9. The CDR3 loop reads CASSLGTGQGRYGYTF. The CDR3 nucleotides read TGTGCCAGCAGTTTAGGTACCGGACAGGGGAGGTATGGCTACACCTTC.

The chain couples TRBV5-1 to TRBJ2-7; D is ambiguous. The CDR3 is 11 residues long. V was trimmed by 2 bases and J by 5 bases, leaving 5 bases between them. The germline CDR1 and CDR2 sequences are SGHRS and YFSETQ. The CDR3 sequence is CASSFFDEQYF. CDR3 nucleotide sequence: TGCGCCAGCAGCTTCTTCGACGAGCAGTACTTC.

The chain joins TRBV19 to TRBJ1-4; 7 bases line up with TRBD1. V lost 5 bases, J lost 4 bases, and 7 bases stayed unmatched. Germline CDR1 LNHDA, CDR2 SQIVND (reference sequence). The CDR3 totals 15 residues. In nucleotides, the CDR3 is TGTGCCAGTAGTTCCTCGACAGGGCGTAATGAAAAACTGTTTTTT. Translating gives CASSSSTGRNEKLFF.

V usage is TRBV9 and J usage is TRBJ2-3; 7 bases agree with TRBD2. The CDR3 runs to 16 residues. The J segment lost 2 bases and the V segment lost 4 bases, leaving 10 bases of the junction unmatched. From germline, CDR1 is SGDLS and CDR2 YYNGEE. CDR3 bases: TGTGCCAGCAGCCCGGGGAGGGCGACAACCACAGATACGCAGTATTTT. This codes for CASSPGRATTTDTQYF.

The genes are TRBV28 and TRBJ2-2; a weak D match, TRBD2 (5 bases). The V gene lost 5 bases and the J gene lost 5 bases, with 15 bases spanning the gap. In germline, CDR1 is MDHEN, CDR2 SYDVKM. The length of the CDR3 is 15 residues. The CDR3 loop reads CASSQAGLATGELFF. The CDR3 bases are TGTGCCAGCAGTCAAGCCGGACTGGCGACCGGGGAGCTGTTTTTT. Together with reference TRBV28 and TRBJ2-2, the CDR3 gives the full variable domain: DVKVTQSSRYLVKRTGEKVFLECVQDMDHENMFWYRQDPGLGLRLIYFSYDVKMKEKGDIPEGYSVSREKKERFSLILESASTNQTSMYLCASSQAGLATGELFFGEGSRLTVL.